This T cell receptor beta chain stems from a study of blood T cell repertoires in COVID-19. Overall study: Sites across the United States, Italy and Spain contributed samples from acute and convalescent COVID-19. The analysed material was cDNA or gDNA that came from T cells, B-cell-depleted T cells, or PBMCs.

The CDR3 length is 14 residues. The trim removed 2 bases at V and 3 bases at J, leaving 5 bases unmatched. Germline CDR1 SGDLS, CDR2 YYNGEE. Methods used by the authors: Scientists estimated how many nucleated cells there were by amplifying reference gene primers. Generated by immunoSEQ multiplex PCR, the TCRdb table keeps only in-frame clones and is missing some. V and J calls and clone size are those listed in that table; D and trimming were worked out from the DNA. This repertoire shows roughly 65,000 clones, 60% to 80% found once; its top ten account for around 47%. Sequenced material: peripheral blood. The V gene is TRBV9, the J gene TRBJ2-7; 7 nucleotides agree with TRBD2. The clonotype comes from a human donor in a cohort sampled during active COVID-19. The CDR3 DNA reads TGTGCCAGCAGCGTTTGGGGGGAGGGCTACGAGCAGTACTTC. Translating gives CASSVWGEGYEQYF.